This T cell receptor (beta chain) is drawn from a study of T cell responses to AZD1222 COVID-19 vaccine. The CDR3 is 16 amino acids. The germline CDR1 and CDR2 sequences are SNHLY and FYNNEI. The V gene end was trimmed by 3 bases and the J gene end by 3 bases; junction bases not matched to a gene: 8. The protocol was immunoSEQ multiplex PCR, while the TCRdb copy is restricted to in-frame clones and leaves out a portion. The data show about 140,000 clones, about 90% seen once. This material consisted of peripheral blood, taken 28 days after the second AZD1222 dose. This TCR was recovered from an adult who received the AZD1222 COVID-19 vaccine. The J gene is TRBJ2-4, the V gene TRBV2; 7 bases are a match to TRBD1. The CDR3 here is CASSEGQSSLKNIQYF. CDR3 DNA: TGTGCCAGCAGTGAGGGACAGAGTTCCCTCAAAAACATTCAGTACTTC.